The rows below give T cell receptor beta chains drawn from one sample of a study of siplizumab effects on memory and regulatory T cells. Clones were read by immunoSEQ multiplex PCR, and TCRdb kept only the in-frame ones, dropping some. Among some 100,000 clones listed, about 90% were seen once. Material: non-Treg CD4+ T cells sorted from blood. The receptors originated from a human donor in good health. Each CDR3 is given with its conserved first and last residue. The D gene is left open where the match is weak. Size tells how often a clone was seen (once, few, many) or the class of an expanded clone, and some rows leave it out.

v_gene,j_gene,len,d_gene,abundance,CDR3aa,CDR3nt
TRBV18,TRBJ2-1,16,TRBD2,.,CASSPPAGGSYNEQFF,TGTGCCAGCTCACCACCGGCGGGGGGATCCTACAATGAGCAGTTCTTC
TRBV25-1,TRBJ2-2,13,.,.,CASSDRRARVTFF,TGTGCCAGCAGTGATCGGAGGGCACGGGTTACGTTTTTT
TRBV19,TRBJ2-1,16,.,.,CASSTNAGYFLDEQFF,TGTGCCAGTAGTACGAACGCGGGATACTTTCTCGATGAGCAGTTCTTC
TRBV11-3,TRBJ2-2,14,.,.,CASSLDGGSGELFF,TGTGCCAGCAGCTTAGACGGCGGGTCCGGGGAGCTGTTTTTT
TRBV5-4,TRBJ2-7,16,.,.,CASSLGPGRGQDEQYF,TGTGCCAGCAGCTTGGGCCCGGGGAGGGGGCAAGACGAGCAGTACTTC
TRBV11-3,TRBJ2-5,15,TRBD1,.,CASSPGTGGPETQYF,TGTGCCAGCAGCCCCGGGACAGGGGGGCCCGAGACCCAGTACTTC
TRBV7-8,TRBJ1-1,14,.,.,CASSLVRANTEAFF,TGTGCCAGCAGCTTAGTTAGGGCGAACACTGAAGCTTTCTTT
TRBV5-1,TRBJ2-1,15,TRBD2,.,CASSTVTSGRDEQFF,TGCGCCAGCAGCACTGTAACTAGCGGGAGGGATGAGCAGTTCTTC
TRBV6-5,TRBJ2-1,12,.,.,CASSNTRNEQFF,TGTGCCAGCAGCAACACCCGCAATGAGCAGTTCTTC
TRBV19,TRBJ1-5,14,TRBD1,.,CASSPRQGHQPQHF,TGTGCCAGTAGTCCTCGACAGGGGCACCAGCCCCAGCATTTT
TRBV6-6,TRBJ1-2,13,.,.,CASSYVEYYGYTF,TGTGCCAGCAGTTACGTCGAATACTATGGCTACACCTTC
TRBV28,TRBJ2-5,15,.,few,CASSSPGLPQETQYF,TGTGCCAGCAGTTCACCGGGGCTACCCCAAGAGACCCAGTACTTC
TRBV28,TRBJ2-7,14,TRBD2,.,CASGALAVRYEQYF,TGTGCCAGCGGGGCACTAGCGGTTCGCTACGAGCAGTACTTC
TRBV27,TRBJ2-1,15,TRBD2,.,CASSASSGSYNEQFF,TGTGCCAGCAGTGCTTCTAGCGGGTCCTACAATGAGCAGTTCTTC
TRBV6-6,TRBJ1-2,13,.,.,CASSQSGRYGYTF,TGTGCCAGCAGTCAATCAGGGAGGTATGGCTACACCTTC
TRBV19,TRBJ1-2,13,.,.,CASSYRAGDGYTF,TGTGCCAGTAGCTACCGGGCGGGGGATGGCTACACCTTC
TRBV7-9,TRBJ2-2,15,TRBD2,once,CASTSGRAQTGELFF,TGTGCCAGTACTAGCGGGAGGGCCCAGACCGGGGAGCTGTTTTTT
TRBV5-1,TRBJ2-3,17,.,.,CASSLGQTSLSTDTQYF,TGCGCCAGCAGCTTGGGACAGACGTCCTTAAGCACAGATACGCAGTATTTT
TRBV28,TRBJ1-2,13,.,.,CASSQPRPYGYTF,TGTGCCAGCAGCCAACCACGGCCCTATGGCTACACCTTC
TRBV2,TRBJ2-1,10,.,.,CASRGFEQFF,TGTGCCAGCAGGGGGTTTGAGCAGTTCTTC
TRBV4-3,TRBJ2-3,16,.,.,CASSQEPGPSTDTQYF,TGCGCCAGCAGCCAAGAACCGGGACCGAGCACAGATACGCAGTATTTT
TRBV7-7,TRBJ2-2,17,.,.,CASSPKSGTTNTGELFF,TGTGCTAGCAGCCCCAAATCCGGGACAACGAACACCGGGGAGCTGTTTTTT
TRBV7-6,TRBJ2-7,15,.,once,CASSSNTAINGEQYF,TGTGCCAGCAGCTCAAACACGGCTATTAACGGCGAGCAGTACTTC
TRBV7-9,TRBJ2-7,13,TRBD2,.,CASTGLAEYEQYF,TGTGCCAGCACGGGACTAGCGGAATACGAGCAGTACTTC
TRBV5-1,TRBJ2-5,14,.,few,CASSHANPWETQYF,TGCGCCAGCAGCCATGCAAACCCCTGGGAGACCCAGTACTTC
TRBV4-1,TRBJ2-3,14,.,.,CASSSRDIADTQYF,TGCGCCAGCAGCTCACGCGACATCGCAGATACGCAGTATTTT
TRBV6-1,TRBJ2-2,13,.,.,CASGLVNPGELFF,TGTGCCAGCGGACTGGTGAACCCCGGGGAGCTGTTTTTT
TRBV4-1,TRBJ2-5,13,.,.,CASSRDFKETQYF,TGCGCCAGCAGCCGGGACTTTAAAGAGACCCAGTACTTC
TRBV30,TRBJ2-1,15,TRBD2,.,CAWSVRLAGGHEQFF,TGTGCCTGGAGTGTACGCCTAGCGGGAGGGCATGAGCAGTTCTTC
TRBV27,TRBJ2-1,15,TRBD2,.,CASRPTSGKGFEQFF,TGTGCCAGCAGGCCGACTAGCGGGAAGGGCTTTGAGCAGTTCTTC
TRBV5-6,TRBJ1-3,15,.,.,CASSPDSSLRNTIYF,TGTGCCAGCAGCCCGGACAGCTCGTTACGGAACACCATATATTTT
TRBV5-1,TRBJ2-7,15,TRBD2,.,CASSRSAGESYEQYF,TGCGCCAGCAGCCGCTCCGCGGGAGAATCCTACGAGCAGTACTTC
TRBV4-1,TRBJ2-3,17,.,.,CASSQDSGKPSTDTQYF,TGCGCCAGCAGCCAAGATTCGGGGAAACCTAGCACAGATACGCAGTATTTT
TRBV10-3,TRBJ2-2,13,.,.,CAIRGTVAGELFF,TGTGCCATCCGGGGCACGGTCGCCGGGGAGCTGTTTTTT
TRBV6-5,TRBJ1-1,13,.,.,CASRGRRNTEAFF,TGTGCCAGCAGAGGCAGGAGGAACACTGAAGCTTTCTTT
TRBV19,TRBJ1-5,13,.,once,CASSTRQVSPQHF,TGTGCCAGTAGTACACGACAGGTATCGCCCCAGCATTTT
TRBV10-3,TRBJ1-2,12,.,.,CAISDFQDGYTF,TGTGCCATCAGTGATTTCCAGGATGGCTACACCTTC
TRBV27,TRBJ1-1,13,.,.,CASSKRADTEAFF,TGTGCCAGCAGTAAAAGGGCAGACACTGAAGCTTTCTTT
TRBV14,TRBJ2-1,16,TRBD2,.,CASRPGTSGKNNEQFF,TGTGCCAGCAGACCAGGAACTAGCGGAAAGAACAATGAGCAGTTCTTC
TRBV15,TRBJ1-4,18,TRBD1,few,CATSRDLAGGTSNEKLFF,TGTGCCACCAGCAGAGATCTGGCAGGGGGTACTAGTAATGAAAAACTGTTTTTT